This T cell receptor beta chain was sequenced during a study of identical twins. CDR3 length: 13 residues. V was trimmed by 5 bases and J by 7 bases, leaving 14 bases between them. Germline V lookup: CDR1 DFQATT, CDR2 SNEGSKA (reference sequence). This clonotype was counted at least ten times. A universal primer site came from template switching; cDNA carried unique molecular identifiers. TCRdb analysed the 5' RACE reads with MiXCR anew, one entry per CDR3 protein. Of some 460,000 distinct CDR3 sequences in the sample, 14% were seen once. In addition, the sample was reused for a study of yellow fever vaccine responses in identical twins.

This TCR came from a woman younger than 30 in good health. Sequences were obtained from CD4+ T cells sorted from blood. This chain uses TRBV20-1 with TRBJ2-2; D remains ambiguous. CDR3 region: CSAAQTVHGELFF. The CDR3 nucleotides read TGCAGTGCTGCTCAAACGGTTCACGGGGAGCTGTTTTTT.